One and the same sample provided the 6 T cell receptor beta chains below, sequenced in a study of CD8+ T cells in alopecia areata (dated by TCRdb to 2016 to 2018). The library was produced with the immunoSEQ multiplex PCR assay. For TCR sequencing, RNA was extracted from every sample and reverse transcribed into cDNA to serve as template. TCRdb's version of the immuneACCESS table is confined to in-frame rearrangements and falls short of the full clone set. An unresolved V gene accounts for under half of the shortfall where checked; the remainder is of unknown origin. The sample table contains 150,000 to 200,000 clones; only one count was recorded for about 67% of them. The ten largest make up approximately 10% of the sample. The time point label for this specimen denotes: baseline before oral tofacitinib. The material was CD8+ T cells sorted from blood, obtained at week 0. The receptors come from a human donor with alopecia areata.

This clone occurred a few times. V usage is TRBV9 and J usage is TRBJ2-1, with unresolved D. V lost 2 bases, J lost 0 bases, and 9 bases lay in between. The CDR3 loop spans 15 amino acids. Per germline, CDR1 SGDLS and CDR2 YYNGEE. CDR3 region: CASSVDLSSYNEQFF. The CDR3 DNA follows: TGTGCCAGCAGCGTGGACCTCAGCTCCTACAATGAGCAGTTCTTC.

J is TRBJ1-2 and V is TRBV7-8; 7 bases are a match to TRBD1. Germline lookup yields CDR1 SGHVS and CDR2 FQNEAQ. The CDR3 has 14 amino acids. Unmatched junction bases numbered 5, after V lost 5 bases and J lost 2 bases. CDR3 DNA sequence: TGTGCCAGCAGCCCGGGACAGATAAACTATGGCTACACCTTC. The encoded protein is CASSPGQINYGYTF.

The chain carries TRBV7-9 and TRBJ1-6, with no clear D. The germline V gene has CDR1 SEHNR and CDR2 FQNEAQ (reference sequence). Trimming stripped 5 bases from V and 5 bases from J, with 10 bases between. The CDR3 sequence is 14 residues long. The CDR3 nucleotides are TGTGCCAGCAGCAGGACCGCCAATAATTCACCCCTCCACTTT. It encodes CASSRTANNSPLHF.

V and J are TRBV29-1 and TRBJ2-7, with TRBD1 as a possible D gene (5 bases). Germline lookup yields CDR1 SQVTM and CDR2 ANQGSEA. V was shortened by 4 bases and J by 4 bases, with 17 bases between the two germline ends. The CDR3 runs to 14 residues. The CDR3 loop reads CSVALRDSGYEQYF. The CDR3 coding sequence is TGCAGCGTTGCCCTCCGCGACAGTGGGTACGAGCAGTACTTC.

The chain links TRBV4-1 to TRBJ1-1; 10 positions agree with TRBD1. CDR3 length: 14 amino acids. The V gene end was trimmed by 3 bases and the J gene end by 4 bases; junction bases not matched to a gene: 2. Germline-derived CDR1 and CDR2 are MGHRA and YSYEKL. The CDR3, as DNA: TGCGCCAGCAGCCAGGACAGGGGGACCACTGAAGCTTTCTTT. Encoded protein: CASSQDRGTTEAFF.

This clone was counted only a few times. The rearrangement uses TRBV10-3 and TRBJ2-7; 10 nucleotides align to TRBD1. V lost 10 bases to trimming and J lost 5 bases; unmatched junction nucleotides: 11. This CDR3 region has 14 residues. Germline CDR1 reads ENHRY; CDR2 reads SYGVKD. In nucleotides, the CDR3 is TGTGCCACCGAGGCCGGGACAGGGGCACACGAGCAGTACTTC. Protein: CATEAGTGAHEQYF.